This T cell receptor (beta chain) was sequenced in a study of cytomegalovirus exposure and HLA in healthy donors. At the level of the study: One earlier analysis, a look at 180 million or so T cells, found roughly 120 million unique TCR beta sequences.

Use of 60 Vbeta and 13 Jbeta primers characterized the PCR. The method was immunoSEQ multiplex PCR; TCRdb's version includes in-frame clones alone and lacks a portion of them. The profile covers fewer than 85,000 clones, with 84% appearing a single time and approximately 20% taken by the ten largest. Of note for this clone: Its antigen is not known.

Study-level results: The later analysis indicated that the majority of CMV-associated TCR beta chains appeared HLA-restricted. The study listed some 160 cytomegalovirus-associated TCR beta chains. A missense variant in DCLRE1C was later tied to TCR beta V- and J-gene trimming.

Sequenced sample: PBMCs. The sequence was collected from a man in his 70s in good health and CMV-seropositive.

The CDR3 sequence is CASRYLVREGEDTQYF. The CDR3 region has the DNA TGTGCCAGCAGATATCTGGTCCGGGAGGGCGAGGATACGCAGTATTTT. V is TRBV2 and J is TRBJ2-3, with 8 bases identical to TRBD2. The CDR3 has 16 amino acids. In germline, CDR1 is SNHLY, CDR2 FYNNEI. V gave up 6 bases and J gave up 6 bases; unmatched junction bases: 14.